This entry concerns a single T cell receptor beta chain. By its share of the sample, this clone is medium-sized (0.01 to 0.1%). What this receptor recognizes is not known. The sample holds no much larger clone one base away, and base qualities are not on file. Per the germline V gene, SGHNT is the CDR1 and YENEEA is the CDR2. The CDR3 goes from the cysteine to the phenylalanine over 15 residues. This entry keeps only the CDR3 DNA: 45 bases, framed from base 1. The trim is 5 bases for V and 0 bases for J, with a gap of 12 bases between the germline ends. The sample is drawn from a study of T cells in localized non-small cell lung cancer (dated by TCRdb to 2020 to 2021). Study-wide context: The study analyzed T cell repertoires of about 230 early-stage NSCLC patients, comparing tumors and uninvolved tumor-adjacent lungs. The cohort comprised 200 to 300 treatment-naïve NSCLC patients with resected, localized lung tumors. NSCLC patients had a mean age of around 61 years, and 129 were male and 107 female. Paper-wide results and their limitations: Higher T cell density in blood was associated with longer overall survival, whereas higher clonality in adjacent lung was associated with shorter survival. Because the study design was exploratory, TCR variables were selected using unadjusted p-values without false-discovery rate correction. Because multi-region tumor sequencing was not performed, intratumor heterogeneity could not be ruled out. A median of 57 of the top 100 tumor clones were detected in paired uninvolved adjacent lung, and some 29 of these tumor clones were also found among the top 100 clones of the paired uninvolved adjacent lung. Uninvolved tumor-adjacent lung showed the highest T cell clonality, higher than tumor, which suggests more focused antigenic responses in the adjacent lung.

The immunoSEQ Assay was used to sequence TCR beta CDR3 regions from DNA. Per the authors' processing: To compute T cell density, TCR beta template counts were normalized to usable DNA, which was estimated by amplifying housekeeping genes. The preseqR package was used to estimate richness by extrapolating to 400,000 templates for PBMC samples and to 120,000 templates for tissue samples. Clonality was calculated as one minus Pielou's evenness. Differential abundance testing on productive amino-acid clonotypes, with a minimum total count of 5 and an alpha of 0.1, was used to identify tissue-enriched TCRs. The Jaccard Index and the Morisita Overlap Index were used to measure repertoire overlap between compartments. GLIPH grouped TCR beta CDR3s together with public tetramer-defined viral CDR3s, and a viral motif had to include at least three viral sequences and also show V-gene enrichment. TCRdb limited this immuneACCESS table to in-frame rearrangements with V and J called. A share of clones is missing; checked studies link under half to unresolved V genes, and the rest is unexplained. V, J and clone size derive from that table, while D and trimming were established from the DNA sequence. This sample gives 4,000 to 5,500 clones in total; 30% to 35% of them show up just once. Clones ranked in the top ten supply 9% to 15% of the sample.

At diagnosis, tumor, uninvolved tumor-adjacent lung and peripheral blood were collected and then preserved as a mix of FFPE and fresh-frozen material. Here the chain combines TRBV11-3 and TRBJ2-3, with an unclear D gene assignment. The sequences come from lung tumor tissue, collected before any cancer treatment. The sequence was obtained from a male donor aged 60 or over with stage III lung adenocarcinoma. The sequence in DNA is TGTGCCAGCAGCCTGGGATCTTCTAGCACAGATACGCAGTATTTT. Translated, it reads CASSLGSSSTDTQYF.